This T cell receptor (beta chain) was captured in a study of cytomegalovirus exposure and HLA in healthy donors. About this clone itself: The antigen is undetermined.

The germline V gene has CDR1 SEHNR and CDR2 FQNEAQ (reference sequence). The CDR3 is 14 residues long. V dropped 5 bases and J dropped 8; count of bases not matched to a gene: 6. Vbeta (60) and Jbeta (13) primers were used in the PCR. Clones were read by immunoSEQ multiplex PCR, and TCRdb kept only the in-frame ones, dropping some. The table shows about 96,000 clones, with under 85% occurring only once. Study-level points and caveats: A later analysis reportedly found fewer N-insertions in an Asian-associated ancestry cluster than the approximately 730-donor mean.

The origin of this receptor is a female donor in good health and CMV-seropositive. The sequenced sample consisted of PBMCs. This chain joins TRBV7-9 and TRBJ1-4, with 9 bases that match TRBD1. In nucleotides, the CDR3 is TGTGCCAGCAGCCTTCGACAGGGGGAGGAAAAACTGTTTTTT. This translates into CASSLRQGEEKLFF.